Following are 10 T cell receptor beta chains from one sample sequenced in a study of breast tumors, draining lymph nodes, adjacent tissues. TCRdb re-called the multiplex PCR reads through MiXCR, storing one row per CDR3 protein. The table shows roughly 11,000 distinct CDR3 sequences, with 53% occurring only once. Sequencing was performed on breast tumor tissue. The source is a female donor with breast cancer. Some clones in this sample may be carry-over from other donors' samples.

This clonotype rates as medium-sized. The J gene is TRBJ1-3, the V gene TRBV2; no firm D call. This CDR3 spans 14 amino acids. Trimming cost V 7 bases and J 4 bases, with 14 bases left between them. Germline V gene lookup returns CDR1 SNHLY and CDR2 FYNNEI. CDR3 DNA: TGTGCCAGCACCCGGACCCTCACGGGAAACACCATATATTTT. Protein: CASTRTLTGNTIYF. The full variable domain, completed using reference TRBV2 and TRBJ1-3, is EPEVTQTPSHQVTQMGQEVILRCVPISNHLYFYWYRQILGQKVEFLVSFYNNEISEKSEIFDDQFSVERPDGSNFTLKIRSTKLEDSAMYFCASTRTLTGNTIYFGEGSWLTVV.

With regard to this clonotype: One junction end disagrees with the germline gene, perhaps due to a read error. The chain employs TRBV6-1 and TRBJ2-2, with D maybe TRBD2 (7 bases). CDR3 length equals 15 residues. The germline V gene has CDR1 MNHNS and CDR2 SASEGT. The CDR3 DNA reads TGTGCCAGCAGTCGGGTGGTTCTGGGGGGCGGGGGGCTGTTTTTT. Translating gives CASSRVVLGGGGLFF.

The V call is TRBV7-9, the J call TRBJ1-5, with 11 bases matching TRBD1. The length of the CDR3 is 16 residues. The ends lost 5 bases at V and 1 base at J; junction bases unmatched: 4. Germline CDR1 reads SEHNR; CDR2 reads FQNEAQ (reference sequence). The CDR3 spells CASSPGDRGSNQPQHF. DNA for the CDR3: TGTGCCAGCAGCCCAGGGGACAGGGGGAGCAATCAGCCCCAGCATTTT.

The rearrangement uses TRBV7-2 and TRBJ2-5, with D perhaps matching TRBD1 (5 bases). The germline V gene has CDR1 SGHTA and CDR2 FQGNSA. V lost 5 bases to trimming and J lost 1 base, with 14 bases between them. The length of the CDR3 is 15 residues. The CDR3 DNA sequence: TGTGCCAGCAGCCCCCTGGGGCGACTCCAAGAGACCCAGTACTTC. Translation: CASSPLGRLQETQYF.

The rearrangement uses TRBV5-5 and TRBJ2-1; 7 bases map to TRBD2. The CDR3 runs to 16 residues. The V gene's germline CDR1 is SGHKS and CDR2 YYEKEE (reference sequence). J was trimmed by 0 bases and V by 5 bases; bases with no gene match: 8. The CDR3 here is CASSYRGGSSYNEQFF. The CDR3 DNA reads TGTGCCAGCAGTTATCGCGGGGGAAGCTCCTACAATGAGCAGTTCTTC.

This chain uses TRBV5-1 with TRBJ2-7; tentative D call: TRBD2 (6 bases). The CDR3 sequence is 14 residues long. Germline V gene sequence: CDR1 SGHRS, CDR2 YFSETQ. Trimming took 0 bases from V and 0 from J, leaving 7 bases between them. The CDR3 here is CASSLGGNSYEQYF. DNA for the CDR3: TGCGCCAGCAGCTTGGGCGGGAACTCCTACGAGCAGTACTTC.

In DNA, the CDR3 is TGTGCCAGCAGCGCAGGAACCAGTAACTATGGCTACACCTTC. Amino acids: CASSAGTSNYGYTF. V usage is TRBV9 and J usage is TRBJ1-2; no reliable D call. V was shortened by 3 bases and J by 1 base, with 10 bases between the two germline ends. Germline CDR1 and CDR2: SGDLS and YYNGEE. This CDR3 comprises 14 residues.

Only a few counts were recorded for this clonotype. The V and J genes are TRBV9 and TRBJ1-2, with a possible D match to TRBD1 (5 bases). Germline V CDR1 and CDR2: SGDLS, YYNGEE. Deletions cut 6 bases from V and 5 bases from J, with 11 bases between. The CDR3 contains 12 residues. The CDR3 DNA sequence: TGTGCCAGCACAGGGACGGCTTATGGCTACACCTTC. It encodes CASTGTAYGYTF.

V and J are TRBV15 and TRBJ2-7; 11 nucleotides line up with TRBD2. This CDR3 has 16 residues. Germline loops: CDR1 LNHNV, CDR2 YYDKDF (reference sequence). The junction had 7 bases not matched to a gene; V was cut back by 0 bases and J by 6 bases. CDR3 coding DNA: TGTGCCACCAGCAGAGATGTAGCGGGGGGGCTTTCCGAGCAGTACTTC. It codes for CATSRDVAGGLSEQYF.

This clonotype occurred a few times. V is TRBV7-2 and J is TRBJ1-4, with D possibly matching TRBD1 (6 bases). The V end lost 1 base, the J end lost 5 bases, and 11 bases lay between the germline ends. Germline V gives CDR1 SGHTA, CDR2 FQGNSA. The CDR3 spans 15 residues. CDR3 amino acids: CASSLVRTVNEKLFF. CDR3 sequence (DNA): TGTGCCAGCAGCTTAGTTCGGACAGTCAATGAAAAACTGTTTTTT. The whole variable domain, remainder taken from reference TRBV7-2 and TRBJ1-4, is GAGVSQSPSNKVTEKGKDVELRCDPISGHTALYWYRQSLGQGLEFLIYFQGNSAPDKSGLPSDRFSAERTGGSVSTLTIQRTQQEDSAVYLCASSLVRTVNEKLFFGSGTQLSVL.